The 26 T cell receptor beta chains in this list originate from one sample, sequenced in a study of shared clonotypes between healthy human individuals. Sequencing was performed with immunoSEQ multiplex PCR; in TCRdb, only in-frame clones are kept and a portion is missing. This table has approximately 980,000 clones, less than 85% appearing once. The source material was memory CD4+ T cells sorted from blood. Indicated subset: CD45RA-negative fraction. These receptors were obtained from a man younger than 35 in good health.

This clone showed up just once. This sequence joins TRBV10-3 and TRBJ2-7; 11 positions agree with TRBD1. Germline assignment: CDR1 ENHRY and CDR2 SYGVKD. V lost 3 bases to trimming and J lost 5 bases; unmatched junction nucleotides: 6. The CDR3 totals 15 residues. The CDR3 sequence: CAISDRGQGANEQYF. The CDR3 region has the DNA TGTGCCATCAGTGATCGCGGACAGGGGGCGAACGAGCAGTACTTC.

The rearrangement uses TRBV5-6 and TRBJ2-1; D might be TRBD2 (5 bases). Germline V CDR1 and CDR2: SGHDT, YYEEEE. With 5 bases removed from V and 7 bases from J, the gap between germline ends came to 13 bases. This CDR3 spans 13 amino acids. The CDR3 reads CASRLGMTNEQFF. The CDR3 DNA reads TGTGCCAGCAGACTAGGAATGACGAATGAGCAGTTCTTC.

There are a few counts of this clone. Germline is not matched at one junction end, which may reflect a read error. The genes are TRBV6-1 and TRBJ2-2; perhaps TRBD1 as D (5 bases). The germline V gene encodes CDR1 MNHNS and CDR2 SASEGT. The CDR3 sequence is 16 residues long. DNA for the CDR3: TGTGCCAGCAGGGAAGGCCTTAGGGGGAACACCGGGGAGCTGTTTTTT. Its protein product is CASREGLRGNTGELFF.

This sequence joins TRBV6-1 and TRBJ2-2, with TRBD1 matching 7 bases. CDR1 is MNHNS and CDR2 is SASEGT in the germline V gene. V was clipped by 6 bases and J by 6 bases; unmatched bases: 10. CDR3 length equals 15 residues. In nucleotides, the CDR3 is TGTGCCAGCAGAGCCCTAGACAGGGTACCCGGGGAGCTGTTTTTT. It translates to CASRALDRVPGELFF.

The chain combines TRBV5-1 with TRBJ2-7; tentatively, D is TRBD2 (5 bases). The CDR3 has 14 amino acids. The V gene's germline CDR1 is SGHRS and CDR2 YFSETQ. V shed 2 bases and J shed 6 bases, with 15 bases lying between them. DNA for the CDR3: TGCGCCAGCAGCTTCGGGGTTCCCCCCTCCGAGCAGTACTTC. Translating it yields CASSFGVPPSEQYF.

The chain carries TRBV10-2 and TRBJ2-1; the D gene is possibly TRBD2 (6 bases). The CDR3 runs 16 residues. V lost 4 bases and J lost 5, with 18 bases in between. The V gene's germline CDR1 is WSHSY and CDR2 SAAADI. The CDR3 spells CASSGGRTFGDNEQFF. The CDR3 region has the DNA TGCGCCAGCAGTGGGGGGAGGACCTTCGGGGACAATGAGCAGTTCTTC.

This clone was picked up a small number of times. The gene calls are TRBV10-3 and TRBJ2-5, with 11 bases matching TRBD2. The V segment lost 8 bases and the J segment 4 bases; nucleotides outside the gene matches: 0. From germline, CDR1 is ENHRY and CDR2 SYGVKD. The CDR3 is made up of 12 amino acids. The CDR3 DNA reads as TGTGCCATCGGACTAGCGGGAGAGACCCAGTACTTC. The encoded protein is CAIGLAGETQYF.

Turning to this clone: The same CDR3 arises from other DNA sequences in this sample as well. This chain joins TRBV19 and TRBJ2-7; D not certain. Germline CDR1 reads LNHDA; CDR2 reads SQIVND (reference sequence). Trimming took off 3 bases at V and 2 bases at J, with 8 bases between the two ends. This CDR3 has 13 residues. DNA for the CDR3: TGTGCCAGTAGTATTCAGGCAACCTACGAGCAGTACTTC. It yields the protein CASSIQATYEQYF.

CDR3 region: CASSLYSRTEAFF. The CDR3 DNA follows: TGTGCCAGCAGCTTATATAGCAGAACTGAAGCTTTCTTT. The chain carries TRBV13 and TRBJ1-1, with D unclear. The CDR3 contains 13 residues. V gave up 2 bases and J gave up 5 bases, with 9 bases separating them. The germline CDR1 and CDR2 sequences are PRHDT and FYEKMQ (reference sequence).

The rearrangement uses TRBV5-6 and TRBJ2-1; 9 nucleotides line up with TRBD2. Germline CDR1 reads SGHDT; CDR2 reads YYEEEE. The CDR3 runs to 13 residues. V was pared by 2 bases and J by 15 bases, with 9 bases of the junction left unmatched. In nucleotides, the CDR3 is TGTGCCAGCAGCTTACCTAGCGGGACCCTGTCGTTCTTC. Amino acids: CASSLPSGTLSFF.

A word on this clone: Within the sample, other DNA sequences also encode this same CDR3. V and J are TRBV7-2 and TRBJ2-3, with no clear D. CDR3 length: 12 amino acids. Germline V gene lookup returns CDR1 SGHTA and CDR2 FQGNSA. Trimming shortened V by 5 bases and J by 1 base, and 4 bases separated the two germline ends. CDR3 DNA: TGTGCCAGCAGCCCCCGCACAGATACGCAGTATTTT. Translating it yields CASSPRTDTQYF.

The chain has TRBV5-4 and TRBJ2-1; 10 positions agree with TRBD2. Germline trimming cut 2 bases from V and 4 bases from J; bases unmatched to any gene: 12. This CDR3 contains 18 residues. Germline-derived CDR1 and CDR2 are SGHNT and YYREEE (reference sequence). The CDR3 bases are TGTGCCAGCAGCTTTGGGGGGAGCGGGAGGGCCGGGTACAATGAGCAGTTCTTC. Residues: CASSFGGSGRAGYNEQFF.

The V gene is TRBV6-5, the J gene TRBJ2-7; D perhaps matches TRBD2 (5 bases). There are 11 residues in the CDR3. Deletions cut 8 bases from V and 6 bases from J, with 11 bases between. Germline-derived CDR1 and CDR2 are MNHEY and SVGAGI. Here the CDR3 reads CASRTAGEQYF. Here the CDR3 DNA reads TGTGCCAGCCGTACGGCGGGCGAGCAGTACTTC.

The chain recombines TRBV6-5 with TRBJ1-5; D possibly corresponds to TRBD1 (6 bases). Germline-derived CDR1 and CDR2 are MNHEY and SVGAGI. V lost 6 bases to trimming and J lost 7 bases, with 16 bases between them. This CDR3 is 14 amino acids long. The CDR3 region has the DNA TGTGCCAGCAGCCCCGGGGGCGGGACGCAGCCCCAGCATTTT. Amino acid sequence: CASSPGGGTQPQHF.

This clone was detected many times. The chain carries TRBV5-1 and TRBJ1-5; no clear D. The CDR3 extends over 14 amino acids. V lost 5 bases, J lost 4 bases, and 13 bases lay in between. In germline, CDR1 is SGHRS, CDR2 YFSETQ. CDR3 region: CASSPDGINQPQHF. The DNA of the CDR3 is TGCGCCAGCAGTCCGGACGGAATTAATCAGCCCCAGCATTTT.

The V call is TRBV2, the J call TRBJ1-2; no clear D gene. Trimming took off 0 bases at V and 4 bases at J, with 9 bases between the two ends. This CDR3 region has 14 residues. Germline CDR1 is SNHLY and CDR2 is FYNNEI. The CDR3: CASSEAAGSYGYTF. The DNA of the CDR3 is TGTGCCAGCAGTGAAGCGGCAGGATCCTATGGCTACACCTTC.

This sequence joins TRBV2 and TRBJ2-5; 10 positions agree with TRBD1. Germline V gene sequence: CDR1 SNHLY, CDR2 FYNNEI. Trimming removed 5 bases from V and 2 bases from J; junction bases left unmatched: 5. This CDR3 contains 15 residues. The CDR3 sequence is CASSNRQGAQETQYF. The DNA of the CDR3 is TGTGCCAGCAGTAATCGACAGGGGGCGCAAGAGACCCAGTACTTC.

This chain links TRBV7-9 with TRBJ2-7; tentatively, D is TRBD1 (5 bases). CDR1 SEHNR and CDR2 FQNEAQ come from the germline V gene (reference sequence). V lost 7 bases and J 4 bases, leaving 11 bases between the germline ends. This CDR3 contains 12 residues. The CDR3, as DNA: TGTGCCAGCACCAACTCAGGGTACGAGCAGTACTTC. Translated, it gives CASTNSGYEQYF.

The chain links TRBV19 to TRBJ1-2, with 9 bases identical to TRBD1. Germline V gene lookup returns CDR1 LNHDA and CDR2 SQIVND (reference sequence). The length of the CDR3 is 16 residues. V shed 7 bases and J 3 bases; nucleotides not matched to a gene: 12. The chain's CDR3 is CASTPSDRGLHYGYTF. The CDR3 DNA is TGTGCCAGTACCCCGTCGGACAGGGGCCTCCACTATGGCTACACCTTC.

This chain connects TRBV6-5 to TRBJ2-7, with D unclear. V was trimmed by 6 bases and J by 3 bases, leaving 18 bases between them. The germline V gene encodes CDR1 MNHEY and CDR2 SVGAGI. The CDR3 covers 15 residues. In DNA form, the CDR3 reads TGTGCCAGCAGCTCCGGACCTCTTGATGGCTACGAGCAGTACTTC. This codes for CASSSGPLDGYEQYF.

The V call is TRBV23-1, the J call TRBJ2-7; D not resolved. TRBV23-1 is recorded as an ORF, its role being uncertain. Trimming pared 1 base from V and 7 bases from J, leaving 11 bases between. The CDR3 sequence is 13 residues long. The CDR3 nucleotides read TGCGCCAGCAGTCAATATCCAGAAGAAGAGCAGTACTTC. Amino acids: CASSQYPEEEQYF.

The sample holds many counts of this clone. The chain recombines TRBV7-3 with TRBJ1-1; 7 bases are shared with TRBD1. Trimming cost V 1 base and J 1 base; bases outside gene matches: 6. CDR3 length: 16 residues. CDR1 and CDR2 (germline): SGHTA, FQGTGA. In DNA form, the CDR3 reads TGTGCCAGCAGCTTAATGAGACAGGGACCGAACACTGAAGCTTTCTTT. Translating it yields CASSLMRQGPNTEAFF.

This clone was detected only a few times. The chain uses TRBV5-6 and TRBJ1-1; 7 bases map to TRBD1. Germline assignment: CDR1 SGHDT and CDR2 YYEEEE. The CDR3 runs to 14 residues. Trimming at V came to 4 bases and at J to 1 base, leaving 4 bases not matched to a gene. CDR3 sequence (DNA): TGTGCCAGCAGCCTTTGGGACAGGAACACTGAAGCTTTCTTT. This gives the protein CASSLWDRNTEAFF.

The chain uses TRBV7-2 and TRBJ2-3, with no clear D. The CDR3 loop spans 15 amino acids. Germline values: CDR1 SGHTA, CDR2 FQGNSA. Trimming pared 6 bases from V and 4 bases from J, leaving 17 bases between. CDR3 loop: CASSLDIRGADTQYF. CDR3 nucleotides: TGTGCCAGCAGTCTAGATATACGTGGGGCAGATACGCAGTATTTT.

This clone was recorded a few times. The chain joins TRBV5-1 to TRBJ1-1, with 12 bases matching TRBD1. Looked up from germline, CDR1 is SGHRS and CDR2 is YFSETQ. This CDR3 has 17 residues. V shed 5 bases and J 4 bases; nucleotides not matched to a gene: 12. In nucleotides, the CDR3 is TGCGCCAGCAGGTCGGGACAGGGGGCCATCGGGAGCACTGAAGCTTTCTTT. Protein sequence: CASRSGQGAIGSTEAFF.

The chain has TRBV11-2 and TRBJ2-5; 9 nucleotides line up with TRBD1. This CDR3 has 16 amino acids. Trimming cost V 4 bases and J 4 bases; bases outside gene matches: 10. Germline CDR1 reads SGHAT; CDR2 reads FQNNGV. The CDR3 DNA reads as TGTGCCAGCAGCTCCCCGGGACAGGGAATCGGAGAGACCCAGTACTTC. It is translated as CASSSPGQGIGETQYF.